These 27 T cell receptor beta chains share one sample of origin, sequenced in a study of vaccination and CD4 T cells after COVID-19. Specified treatment: roughly ten-day PBMC culture with coronavirus spike peptide pools or control peptides (ViraFEST assay). With the Oncomine TCR Beta short-read assay, DNA from cultured CD4+ T cells was sequenced. TCRdb re-called the PCR reads with MiXCR, one entry per CDR3 protein. The sample has fewer than 5,500 distinct CDR3 sequences; about 46% are singletons. For these receptors, no antigen is known. The sequenced material came from CD4+ T cells from blood, cultured in vitro. The receptors here all came from a human donor who had recovered from COVID-19.

The V gene is TRBV15, the J gene TRBJ2-2, with D possibly being TRBD2 (6 bases). Trimming pared 3 bases from V and 6 bases from J, leaving 14 bases between. The CDR3 extends over 15 amino acids. Looked up from germline, CDR1 is LNHNV and CDR2 is YYDKDF (reference sequence). The CDR3 here is CATSSRTKGAGELFF. The CDR3 DNA follows: TGTGCCACCAGCAGTAGGACTAAAGGAGCCGGGGAGCTGTTTTTT.

Only a few counts were recorded for this clonotype. This chain links TRBV11-2 with TRBJ2-7; no definite D call. V dropped 5 bases and J dropped 6 bases, with 11 bases sitting between them. The CDR3 length is 12 residues. Germline values: CDR1 SGHAT, CDR2 FQNNGV. The DNA for the CDR3 is TGTGCCAGCAGCCATCAAAAGGGCGAGCAGTACTTC. As protein: CASSHQKGEQYF.

The chain links TRBV7-9 to TRBJ2-3; weak D call: TRBD2 (5 bases). Germline V gives CDR1 SEHNR, CDR2 FQNEAQ (reference sequence). Between the trimmed V and J ends, which lost 3 bases and 0 bases, there was a span of 13 bases. The CDR3 totals 16 residues. CDR3 nucleotides: TGTGCCAGCAGCTTGGCGGGCAGGACTAGCACAGATACGCAGTATTTT. Translating it yields CASSLAGRTSTDTQYF.

The chain employs TRBV12-3 or TRBV12-4 and TRBJ2-5, with a tentative D call TRBD1 (7 bases). The V gene lost 5 bases and the J gene lost 5 bases, with 21 bases spanning the gap. This CDR3 region has 16 residues. CDR3 protein: CASSPPRGTAGETQYF. In DNA form, the CDR3 reads TGTGCCAGCAGTCCCCCCCGCGGGACAGCAGGGGAGACCCAGTACTTC.

This clonotype appeared a few times. The genes are TRBV20-1 and TRBJ2-7; 9 bases fit TRBD2. The germline gives CDR1 DFQATT, CDR2 SNEGSKA (reference sequence). CDR3 length: 14 residues. With V trimmed by 7 bases and J by 3 bases, 10 bases remained unmatched. The CDR3 protein is CSGLASGELYEQYF. The CDR3, as DNA: TGCAGTGGATTGGCTAGCGGGGAGCTCTACGAGCAGTACTTC.

The chain couples TRBV30 to TRBJ2-5; TRBD2 agrees at 13 bases. V lost 5 bases and J lost 5; bases outside the gene matches: 2. The CDR3 spans 13 residues. Germline CDR1 GTSNPN, CDR2 SVGIG (reference sequence). The CDR3 reads CAWGLAGVETQYF. DNA for the CDR3: TGTGCCTGGGGACTAGCGGGAGTGGAGACCCAGTACTTC.

About this clonotype: Without the conserved terminal phenylalanine or tryptophan, this CDR3 likely stems from a read error. The chain employs TRBV7-3 and TRBJ2-5; 11 nucleotides line up with TRBD2. Germline loops: CDR1 SGHTA, CDR2 FQGTGA. The V and J ends lost 4 bases and 4 bases, in that order; junction bases with no gene match: 2. The CDR3 extends over 14 amino acids. CDR3: CASSSGLAGETQYL. In DNA form, the CDR3 reads TGTGCCAGCAGCTCAGGACTAGCGGGAGAGACCCAGTACCTC.

The chain links TRBV27 to TRBJ1-5; no definite D call. The CDR3 runs 13 residues. CDR1 and CDR2 (germline): MNHEY, SMNVEV (reference sequence). Trimming removed 1 base from V and 3 bases from J, with 4 bases in between. CDR3 DNA sequence: TGTGCCAGCAGTTTATTATTCAATCAGCCCCAGCATTTT. Its translation is CASSLLFNQPQHF.

V is TRBV5-1 and J is TRBJ1-1; D gene uncertain. CDR3 length: 15 residues. Trimming shortened V by 1 base and J by 3 bases, and 13 bases separated the two germline ends. Germline-derived CDR1 and CDR2 are SGHRS and YFSETQ. CDR3: CASSLSPGGDTEAFF. In DNA, the CDR3 is TGCGCCAGCAGCTTGTCTCCCGGCGGCGACACTGAAGCTTTCTTT.

In this sample, this clonotype turned up a few times. The J gene is TRBJ1-1, the V gene TRBV19; TRBD1 aligns across 10 bases. Trimming at V came to 7 bases and at J to 5 bases, leaving 7 bases not matched to a gene. Germline-derived CDR1 and CDR2 are LNHDA and SQIVND (reference sequence). The CDR3 has 14 residues. The CDR3 bases are TGTGCCAGTAACCTGGACAGGGGGTGGACTGAAGCTTTCTTT. Protein product: CASNLDRGWTEAFF.

The chain is built from TRBV5-6 and TRBJ2-3; D possibly corresponds to TRBD1 (7 bases). Per the germline V gene, CDR1 is SGHDT and CDR2 is YYEEEE. The CDR3 extends over 15 amino acids. V lost 4 bases to trimming and J lost 1 base, with 13 bases between them. The CDR3 region is CASSPDRRGTDTQYF. The DNA for the CDR3 is TGTGCCAGCAGCCCGGACAGGAGGGGCACAGATACGCAGTATTTT.

The V and J genes are TRBV15 and TRBJ2-2; 8 bases align to TRBD2. Germline V gene lookup returns CDR1 LNHNV and CDR2 YYDKDF (reference sequence). The CDR3 runs to 16 residues. The J segment lost 6 bases and the V segment lost 2 bases, leaving 8 bases of the junction unmatched. The CDR3 region is CATSRSRGGGSGELFF. Here the CDR3 DNA reads TGTGCCACCAGCAGAAGTCGGGGGGGTGGGTCCGGGGAGCTGTTTTTT.

V and J are TRBV19 and TRBJ2-3, with TRBD1 identical over 10 bases. V lost 8 bases to trimming and J lost 5 bases; unmatched junction nucleotides: 13. CDR1 and CDR2 from the germline V gene are LNHDA and SQIVND (reference sequence). The CDR3 totals 16 residues. CDR3 sequence (DNA): TGTGCCAGTGAGGGGGGCCCGGGACAGGGGTTAGATACGCAGTATTTT. Amino acids: CASEGGPGQGLDTQYF. Using reference TRBV19 and TRBJ2-3 for the parts outside the CDR3, the full variable domain is DGGITQSPKYLFRKEGQNVTLSCEQNLNHDAMYWYRQDPGQGLRLIYYSQIVNDFQKGDIAEGYSVSREKKESFPLTVTSAQKNPTAFYLCASEGGPGQGLDTQYFGPGTRLTVL.

The rearrangement joins TRBV28 to TRBJ2-3, with 12 bases matching TRBD2. The V segment lost 6 bases and the J segment 2 bases; nucleotides outside the gene matches: 6. This CDR3 has 16 amino acids. CDR1 and CDR2 from the germline V gene are MDHEN and SYDVKM. CDR3: CASSQLAGGHTDTQYF. The CDR3 DNA reads as TGTGCCAGCAGCCAACTAGCGGGAGGACACACAGATACGCAGTATTTT.

This clonotype was seen a few times. The chain recombines TRBV7-2 with TRBJ2-7; 9 bases are shared with TRBD1. The ends lost 4 bases at V and 7 bases at J; junction bases unmatched: 14. Germline assignment: CDR1 SGHTA and CDR2 FQGNSA. This CDR3 spans 16 amino acids. In DNA form, the CDR3 reads TGTGCCAGCAGCTCACTTACCGGGACAGGGATGTGGGAGCAGTACTTC. Protein sequence: CASSSLTGTGMWEQYF.

The rearrangement joins TRBV30 to TRBJ1-6; D gene unclear. The CDR3 length is 13 residues. CDR1 is GTSNPN, CDR2 SVGIG, per germline (reference sequence). The V and J ends lost 5 bases and 6 bases respectively, with 11 bases between them. CDR3 residues: CAWAASGNSPLHF. The CDR3 nucleotides are TGTGCCTGGGCGGCCTCGGGTAATTCACCCCTCCACTTT.

Turning to this clonotype: This likely comes from a read error, as the CDR3 has no conserved phenylalanine or tryptophan at its end. The V and J genes are TRBV7-9 and TRBJ1-2, with D possibly TRBD1 on 5 matching bases. The germline CDR1 and CDR2 sequences are SEHNR and FQNEAQ (reference sequence). This CDR3 contains 11 residues. Deletions cut 5 bases from V and 8 bases from J, with 9 bases between. The CDR3 spells CASSLGGGYTL. CDR3 nucleotides: TGTGCCAGCAGCCTTGGGGGGGGCTACACCCTC.

This clonotype was seen a handful of times. This chain uses TRBV29-1 with TRBJ1-5; D gene unclear. Trimming cost V 4 bases and J 4 bases, with 5 bases left between them. This CDR3 has 11 amino acids. From germline, CDR1 is SQVTM and CDR2 ANQGSEA. The chain's CDR3 is CSVGENQPQHF. CDR3 sequence (DNA): TGCAGCGTTGGGGAAAATCAGCCCCAGCATTTT.

The gene calls are TRBV9 and TRBJ2-2, with a possible D match to TRBD2 (5 bases). Trimming took off 1 base at V and 4 bases at J, with 5 bases between the two ends. CDR3 size: 13 residues. Per germline, CDR1 SGDLS and CDR2 YYNGEE. The CDR3 loop reads CASSVRGTGELFF. In DNA form, the CDR3 reads TGTGCCAGCAGCGTACGGGGCACCGGGGAGCTGTTTTTT.

This clonotype has only a few counts. This chain links TRBV6-1 with TRBJ2-7; a weak D match, TRBD1 (6 bases). Germline V gives CDR1 MNHNS, CDR2 SASEGT. V was shortened by 6 bases and J by 4 bases, with 16 bases between the two germline ends. The CDR3 loop spans 14 amino acids. The CDR3 DNA sequence: TGTGCCAGCAGCCAAGCAGGGGTGGCGTACGAGCAGTACTTC. This sequence encodes CASSQAGVAYEQYF.

This clonotype came up once. Because it lacks the conserved phenylalanine or tryptophan at the end, this CDR3 is likely a read error. The DNA is left out, because the CDR3 cannot be placed on it with certainty; the CDR3 is given as TCRdb lists it. The chain carries TRBV21-1 and TRBJ2-7; TRBD2 was called by the table and not checked on the DNA. TRBV21-1 is a pseudogene segment. Including both end residues, the CDR3 is 15 amino acids long. CDR3 sequence: CASSKGPREAGEQYL.

The CDR3 loop is CASSPTGNYGYTF. In DNA form, the CDR3 reads TGTGCCAGCAGCCCGACAGGGAACTATGGCTACACCTTC. This rearrangement joins TRBV7-3 to TRBJ1-2; TRBD1 aligns across 7 bases. The CDR3 covers 13 residues. Trimming removed 5 bases from V and 2 bases from J; junction bases left unmatched: 2. Looked up from germline, CDR1 is SGHTA and CDR2 is FQGTGA.

J is TRBJ2-3 and V is TRBV20-1, with 11 bases identical to TRBD2. J lost 6 bases, V lost 6 bases, and 5 bases had no gene match. This CDR3 has 13 residues. Germline V lookup: CDR1 DFQATT, CDR2 SNEGSKA (reference sequence). The CDR3 DNA is TGCAGTGCCTTGACTAGCGGGGAGGATACGCAGTATTTT. This gives the protein CSALTSGEDTQYF.

This clonotype showed up just a few times. The gene calls are TRBV19 and TRBJ1-2; a possible D gene is TRBD1 (6 bases). V was cut by 3 bases and J by 6 bases, with 17 bases left in between. The CDR3 extends over 15 amino acids. Germline lookup yields CDR1 LNHDA and CDR2 SQIVND (reference sequence). The CDR3 spells CASSIRGAPRNGYTF. The CDR3 DNA is TGTGCCAGTAGTATCCGGGGGGCGCCCAGGAATGGCTACACCTTC.

Sample share makes this clonotype medium-sized (0.01 to 0.1%). The genes are TRBV12-3 or TRBV12-4 and TRBJ1-2; no clear D. Trimming pared 3 bases from V and 2 bases from J, leaving 7 bases between. The CDR3 is made up of 13 amino acids. In DNA, the CDR3 is TGTGCCAGCAGTTTGTACAGAAACTATGGCTACACCTTC. This codes for CASSLYRNYGYTF.

The rearrangement uses TRBV20-1 and TRBJ2-5; TRBD1 or TRBD2 may be the D gene (5 bases each). Germline CDR1 DFQATT, CDR2 SNEGSKA (reference sequence). The V end was cut by 0 bases, the J end by 7 bases, with 15 bases between. This CDR3 region has 14 residues. The CDR3 DNA sequence: TGCAGTGCTAGAGAGGGGACCGACCGGGGGACCCAGTACTTC. This encodes CSAREGTDRGTQYF.

The table lists this clonotype with a count of one. This chain uses TRBV21-1 with TRBJ2-1; TRBD2 is the table's D call and was not checked against the DNA. TRBV21-1 is classified as a pseudogene. CDR3 length equals 24 residues. CDR3 sequence reads: CASSKARVGSLGLAGRAVDNEQFF. The CDR3 DNA follows: TGTGCCAGCAGCAAAGCCCGGGTCGGCAGTTTGGGACTAGCGGGGAGGGCGGTGGACAATGAGCAGTTCTTC.